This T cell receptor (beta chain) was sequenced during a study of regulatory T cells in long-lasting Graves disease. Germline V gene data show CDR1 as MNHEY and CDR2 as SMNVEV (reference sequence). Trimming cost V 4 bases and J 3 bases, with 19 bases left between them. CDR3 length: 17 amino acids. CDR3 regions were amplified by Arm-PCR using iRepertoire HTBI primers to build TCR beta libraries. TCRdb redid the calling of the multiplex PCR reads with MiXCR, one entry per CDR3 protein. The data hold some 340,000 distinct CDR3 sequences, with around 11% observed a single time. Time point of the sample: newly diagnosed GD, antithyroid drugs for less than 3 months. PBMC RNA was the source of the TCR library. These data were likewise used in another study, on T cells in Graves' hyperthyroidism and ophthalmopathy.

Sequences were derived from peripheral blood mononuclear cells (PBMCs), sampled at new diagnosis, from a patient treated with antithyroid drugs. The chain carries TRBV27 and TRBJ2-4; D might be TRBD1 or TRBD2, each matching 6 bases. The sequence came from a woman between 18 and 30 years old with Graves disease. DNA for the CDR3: TGTGCCAGCAGTTCCCGATGGCGGGACACATTCAAAAACATTCAGTACTTC. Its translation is CASSSRWRDTFKNIQYF.